This TCR beta chain was sequenced during a study of blood T cell repertoires in COVID-19. Study-level background: Collection of acute and convalescent COVID-19 samples took place in the United States, Italy and Spain.

Original data processing: Scientists estimated how many nucleated cells there were by amplifying reference gene primers. Libraries were prepared by immunoSEQ multiplex PCR; TCRdb keeps only in-frame clonotypes and omits some of them. D and trimming come from the DNA, and the V and J calls and clone size come from that table. This repertoire shows about 160,000 clones, approximately 85% found once; its top ten account for more than 7%. The Seattle patients, enrolled during active infection, were followed longitudinally. J was trimmed by 0 bases and V by 4 bases; bases with no gene match: 3. Germline V gene lookup returns CDR1 KGHDR and CDR2 SFDVKD. The CDR3 extends over 16 amino acids.

The sequence was collected from a woman in her fifties or sixties with COVID-19, enrolled during active disease. V is TRBV24-1 and J is TRBJ2-4, with TRBD1 identical over 9 bases. What was sequenced was peripheral blood. CDR3: CATSEGTGLAKNIQYF. CDR3 DNA: TGTGCCACCAGTGAAGGGACAGGGCTAGCCAAAAACATTCAGTACTTC.